This is a list of T cell receptor beta chains from one sample in a study of CD8+ T cells in alopecia areata. Assay: immunoSEQ multiplex PCR; the TCRdb copy retains only in-frame clones and omits some. Here the sample spans fewer than 250,000 clones, around 65% being singletons. Sample: CD4+ T cells sorted from blood, taken at week 4, from a patient treated with tofacitinib. The receptor source for this set is a human donor with alopecia areata. The CDR3 runs from the conserved cysteine through the conserved F or W. Each record gives: V gene, J gene, D gene, clone size, CDR3 protein, CDR3 DNA. A D gene is named only where the DNA matches it firmly. Size is omitted from some rows. Given values are once, few, many or a class for expanded clones.

v_call: TRBV4-3; j_call: TRBJ1-2; d_call: .; clone_size: once; cdr3_aa: CASSQVFSGLNGYTF; cdr3_nt: TGCGCCAGCAGCCAAGTTTTCTCGGGGTTGAATGGCTACACCTTC
v_call: TRBV29-1; j_call: TRBJ2-1; d_call: .; clone_size: .; cdr3_aa: CSVDLQGSNEQFF; cdr3_nt: TGCAGCGTTGATTTGCAGGGAAGCAATGAGCAGTTCTTC
v_call: TRBV10-3; j_call: TRBJ1-6; d_call: .; clone_size: .; cdr3_aa: CAISESGSYSPLHF; cdr3_nt: TGTGCCATCAGTGAGTCGGGGTCTTATTCACCCCTCCACTTT
v_call: TRBV11-2; j_call: TRBJ2-7; d_call: .; clone_size: .; cdr3_aa: CASSLLYEQYF; cdr3_nt: TGTGCCAGCAGCTTGCTCTACGAGCAGTACTTC
v_call: TRBV5-6; j_call: TRBJ1-4; d_call: TRBD1; clone_size: .; cdr3_aa: CASSSSGGTEKLFF; cdr3_nt: TGTGCCAGCAGCTCCTCAGGGGGCACTGAAAAACTGTTTTTT
v_call: TRBV5-1; j_call: TRBJ2-2; d_call: .; clone_size: .; cdr3_aa: CASIRRGSGSRNPGELFF; cdr3_nt: TGCGCCAGCATACGCCGGGGTTCCGGCTCCCGAAACCCCGGGGAGCTGTTTTTT
v_call: TRBV7-2; j_call: TRBJ2-7; d_call: TRBD2; clone_size: .; cdr3_aa: CASSLVAGGSSYEQYF; cdr3_nt: TGTGCCAGCAGCTTAGTCGCGGGGGGGTCCTCCTACGAGCAGTACTTC
v_call: TRBV6-5; j_call: TRBJ2-3; d_call: TRBD2; clone_size: .; cdr3_aa: CASSYGGGYTDTQYF; cdr3_nt: TGTGCCAGCAGTTACGGCGGGGGGTACACAGATACGCAGTATTTT
v_call: TRBV23-1; j_call: TRBJ1-5; d_call: TRBD1; clone_size: .; cdr3_aa: CASSLFPTGTGEGNQPQHF; cdr3_nt: TGCGCCAGCAGTCTATTTCCTACCGGGACAGGGGAAGGCAATCAGCCCCAGCATTTT
v_call: TRBV15; j_call: TRBJ2-3; d_call: .; clone_size: .; cdr3_aa: CATSRVADTQYF; cdr3_nt: TGTGCCACCAGCAGAGTGGCAGATACGCAGTATTTT
v_call: TRBV15; j_call: TRBJ1-3; d_call: .; clone_size: .; cdr3_aa: CATSRPSGNTIYF; cdr3_nt: TGTGCCACCAGCAGACCGTCGGGAAACACCATATATTTT
v_call: TRBV23-1; j_call: TRBJ2-5; d_call: TRBD1; clone_size: .; cdr3_aa: CASSQPGQGQETQYF; cdr3_nt: TGCGCCAGCAGTCAGCCGGGACAGGGTCAAGAGACCCAGTACTTC
v_call: TRBV7-9; j_call: TRBJ2-7; d_call: .; clone_size: .; cdr3_aa: CASSLGGGSGYEQYF; cdr3_nt: TGTGCCAGCAGCTTAGGAGGAGGGAGTGGTTACGAGCAGTACTTC
v_call: TRBV13; j_call: TRBJ1-6; d_call: .; clone_size: few; cdr3_aa: CASSRRNSPLHF; cdr3_nt: TGTGCCAGCAGCAGGAGGAATTCACCCCTCCACTTT
v_call: TRBV19; j_call: TRBJ2-7; d_call: .; clone_size: few; cdr3_aa: CASSGAYEQYF; cdr3_nt: TGTGCCAGTAGTGGGGCCTACGAGCAGTACTTC
v_call: TRBV4-2; j_call: TRBJ2-1; d_call: TRBD2; clone_size: .; cdr3_aa: CASSQEPQTSGGAGRNEQFF; cdr3_nt: TGTGCCAGCAGCCAAGAACCGCAAACTAGCGGGGGGGCAGGGAGGAATGAGCAGTTCTTC
v_call: TRBV11-2; j_call: TRBJ1-2; d_call: .; clone_size: few; cdr3_aa: CASSPEWGRSNYGYTF; cdr3_nt: TGTGCCAGCAGCCCCGAATGGGGAAGGTCTAACTATGGCTACACCTTC
v_call: TRBV5-4; j_call: TRBJ2-3; d_call: .; clone_size: .; cdr3_aa: CASRAGRDTQYF; cdr3_nt: TGTGCCAGCAGGGCAGGGAGAGATACGCAGTATTTT
v_call: TRBV7-2; j_call: TRBJ2-5; d_call: .; clone_size: .; cdr3_aa: CASSHGQQETQYF; cdr3_nt: TGTGCCAGCAGCCATGGACAGCAAGAGACCCAGTACTTC
v_call: TRBV18; j_call: TRBJ2-4; d_call: .; clone_size: .; cdr3_aa: CASSPSGTIAKNIQYF; cdr3_nt: TGTGCCAGCTCACCTTCGGGGACGATAGCCAAAAACATTCAGTACTTC
v_call: TRBV7-9; j_call: TRBJ2-4; d_call: .; clone_size: .; cdr3_aa: CASSSRSGGGNIQYF; cdr3_nt: TGTGCCAGCAGCTCGAGATCCGGAGGGGGAAACATTCAGTACTTC
v_call: TRBV30; j_call: TRBJ2-3; d_call: .; clone_size: .; cdr3_aa: CAWSLGTDTQYF; cdr3_nt: TGTGCCTGGAGTCTGGGCACAGATACGCAGTATTTT
v_call: TRBV30; j_call: TRBJ2-1; d_call: TRBD2; clone_size: .; cdr3_aa: CAWGAGGLVNEQFF; cdr3_nt: TGTGCCTGGGGAGCGGGGGGGCTTGTCAATGAGCAGTTCTTC
v_call: TRBV19; j_call: TRBJ2-7; d_call: TRBD1; clone_size: .; cdr3_aa: CASSLGTGRYEQYF; cdr3_nt: TGTGCCAGTAGTCTAGGGACAGGCCGCTACGAGCAGTACTTC
v_call: TRBV23-1; j_call: TRBJ1-4; d_call: .; clone_size: .; cdr3_aa: CASSSPSLGNEKLFF; cdr3_nt: TGCGCCAGCAGTTCGCCTAGTCTGGGTAATGAAAAACTGTTTTTT
v_call: TRBV30; j_call: TRBJ2-1; d_call: .; clone_size: .; cdr3_aa: CAWSVRRGPSYNEQFF; cdr3_nt: TGTGCCTGGAGTGTACGCCGGGGGCCCTCCTACAATGAGCAGTTCTTC
v_call: TRBV18; j_call: TRBJ2-7; d_call: TRBD1; clone_size: .; cdr3_aa: CASSPPTGGLGEQYF; cdr3_nt: TGTGCCAGCTCACCACCGACAGGGGGCTTGGGGGAGCAGTACTTC
v_call: TRBV29-1; j_call: TRBJ2-7; d_call: .; clone_size: .; cdr3_aa: CSVQVWSYEQYF; cdr3_nt: TGCAGCGTGCAGGTATGGTCCTACGAGCAGTACTTC
v_call: TRBV6-1; j_call: TRBJ2-7; d_call: TRBD2; clone_size: .; cdr3_aa: CASEPGLVAEQYF; cdr3_nt: TGTGCCAGCGAACCGGGACTAGTTGCCGAGCAGTACTTC
v_call: TRBV7-2; j_call: TRBJ2-1; d_call: .; clone_size: .; cdr3_aa: CASSLYGTRPYNEQFF; cdr3_nt: TGTGCCAGCAGCTTATACGGGACAAGGCCCTACAATGAGCAGTTCTTC
v_call: TRBV9; j_call: TRBJ2-7; d_call: TRBD2; clone_size: .; cdr3_aa: CASSTGSGGWDEQYF; cdr3_nt: TGTGCCAGCAGTACTGGGAGCGGGGGCTGGGACGAGCAGTACTTC
v_call: TRBV30; j_call: TRBJ2-7; d_call: .; clone_size: .; cdr3_aa: CAWSVNGGTEQYF; cdr3_nt: TGTGCCTGGAGTGTTAATGGGGGGACCGAGCAGTACTTC